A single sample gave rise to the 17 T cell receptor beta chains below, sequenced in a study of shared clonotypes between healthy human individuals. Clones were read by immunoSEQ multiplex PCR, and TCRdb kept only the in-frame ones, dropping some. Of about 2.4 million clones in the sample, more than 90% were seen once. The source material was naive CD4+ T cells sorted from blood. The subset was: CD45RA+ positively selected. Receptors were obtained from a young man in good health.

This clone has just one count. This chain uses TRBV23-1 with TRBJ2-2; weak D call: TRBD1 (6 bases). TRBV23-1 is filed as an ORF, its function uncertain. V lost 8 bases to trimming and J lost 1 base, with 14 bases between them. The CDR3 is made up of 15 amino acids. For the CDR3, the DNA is TGCGCCAGCTGGACAGTGATTATGAACACCGGGGAGCTGTTTTTT. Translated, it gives CASWTVIMNTGELFF.

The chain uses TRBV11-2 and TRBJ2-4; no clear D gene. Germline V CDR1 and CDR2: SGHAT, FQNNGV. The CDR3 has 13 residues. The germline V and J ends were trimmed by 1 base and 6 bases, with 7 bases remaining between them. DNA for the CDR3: TGTGCCAGCAGCTTAGGTCCCGGAAACATTCAGTACTTC. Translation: CASSLGPGNIQYF.

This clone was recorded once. The DNA of the CDR3 is TGTGCCAGCAGCAAAGACAGGGGCTCCTACAATGAGCAGTTCTTC. It is translated as CASSKDRGSYNEQFF. The rearrangement joins TRBV21-1 to TRBJ2-1; the listed D gene, TRBD1, was not tested against the DNA. TRBV21-1 is described as a pseudogene. The CDR3 is 15 residues long.

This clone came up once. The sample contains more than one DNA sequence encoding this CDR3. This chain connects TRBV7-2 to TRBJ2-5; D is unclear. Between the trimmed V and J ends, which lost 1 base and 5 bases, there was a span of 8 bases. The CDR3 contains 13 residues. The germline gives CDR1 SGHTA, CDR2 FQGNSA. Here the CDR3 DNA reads TGTGCCAGCAGCTTAGGGGTTGGGGAGACCCAGTACTTC. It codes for CASSLGVGETQYF. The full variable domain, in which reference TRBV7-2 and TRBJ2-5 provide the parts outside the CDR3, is GAGVSQSPSNKVTEKGKDVELRCDPISGHTALYWYRQSLGQGLEFLIYFQGNSAPDKSGLPSDRFSAERTGGSVSTLTIQRTQQEDSAVYLCASSLGVGETQYFGPGTRLLVL.

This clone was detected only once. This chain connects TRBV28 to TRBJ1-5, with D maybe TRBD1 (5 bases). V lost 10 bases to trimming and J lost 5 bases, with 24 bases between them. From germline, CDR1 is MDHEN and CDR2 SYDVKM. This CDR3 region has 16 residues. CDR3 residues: CATQSPSAGRYQPQHF. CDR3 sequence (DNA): TGTGCCACCCAGAGCCCCTCCGCGGGGCGATATCAGCCCCAGCATTTT.

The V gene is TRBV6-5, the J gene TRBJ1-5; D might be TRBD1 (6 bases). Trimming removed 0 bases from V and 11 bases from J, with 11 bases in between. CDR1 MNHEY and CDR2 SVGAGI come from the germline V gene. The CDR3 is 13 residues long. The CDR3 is CASSYSVGGTQHF. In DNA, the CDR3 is TGTGCCAGCAGTTACTCTGTAGGGGGGACCCAGCATTTT.

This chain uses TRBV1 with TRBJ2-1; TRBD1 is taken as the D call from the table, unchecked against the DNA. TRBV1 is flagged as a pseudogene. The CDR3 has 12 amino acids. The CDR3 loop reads CTSSGQNNEQFF. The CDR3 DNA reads TGCACCAGCAGCGGGCAAAACAATGAGCAGTTCTTC.

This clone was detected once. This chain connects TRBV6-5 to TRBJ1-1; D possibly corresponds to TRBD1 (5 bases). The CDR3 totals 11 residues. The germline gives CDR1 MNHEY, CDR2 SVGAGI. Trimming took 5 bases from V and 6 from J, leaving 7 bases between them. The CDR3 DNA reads TGTGCCAGCAGTGGGGGACCTGAAGCTTTCTTT. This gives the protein CASSGGPEAFF.

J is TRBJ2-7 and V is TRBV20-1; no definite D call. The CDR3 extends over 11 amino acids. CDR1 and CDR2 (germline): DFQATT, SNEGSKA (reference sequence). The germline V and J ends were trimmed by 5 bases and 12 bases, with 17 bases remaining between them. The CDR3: CSARADGPGYF. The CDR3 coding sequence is TGCAGTGCTCGGGCTGATGGGCCCGGGTACTTC.

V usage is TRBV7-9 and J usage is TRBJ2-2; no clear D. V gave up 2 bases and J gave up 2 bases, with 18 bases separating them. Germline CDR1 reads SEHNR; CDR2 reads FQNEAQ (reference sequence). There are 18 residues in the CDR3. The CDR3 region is CASSLWARQSSNTGELFF. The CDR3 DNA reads TGTGCCAGCAGCTTATGGGCCAGGCAAAGCAGCAACACCGGGGAGCTGTTTTTT.

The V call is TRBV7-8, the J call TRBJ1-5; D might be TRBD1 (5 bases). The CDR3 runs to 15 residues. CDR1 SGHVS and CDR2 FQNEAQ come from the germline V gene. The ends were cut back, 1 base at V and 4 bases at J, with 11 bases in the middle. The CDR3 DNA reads TGTGCCAGCAGCTTAGTGCTGGCAGGGAATCAGCCCCAGCATTTT. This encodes CASSLVLAGNQPQHF.

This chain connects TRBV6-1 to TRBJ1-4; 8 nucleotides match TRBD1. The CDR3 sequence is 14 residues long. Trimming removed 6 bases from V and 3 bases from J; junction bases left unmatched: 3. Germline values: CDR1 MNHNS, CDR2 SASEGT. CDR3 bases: TGTGCCAGCAGGGACAGGGTGGCTAATGAAAAACTGTTTTTT. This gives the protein CASRDRVANEKLFF.

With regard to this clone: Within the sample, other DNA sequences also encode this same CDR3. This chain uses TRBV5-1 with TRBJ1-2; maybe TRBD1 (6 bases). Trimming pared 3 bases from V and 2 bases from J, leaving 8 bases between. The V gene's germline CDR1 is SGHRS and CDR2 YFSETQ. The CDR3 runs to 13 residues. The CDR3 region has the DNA TGCGCCAGCAGCTCACAGGGAAACTATGGCTACACCTTC. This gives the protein CASSSQGNYGYTF.

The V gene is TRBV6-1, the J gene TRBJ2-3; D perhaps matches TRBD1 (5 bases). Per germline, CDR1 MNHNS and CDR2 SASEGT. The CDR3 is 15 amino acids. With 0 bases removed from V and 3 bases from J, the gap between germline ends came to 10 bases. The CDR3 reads CASSEAAGKTDTQYF. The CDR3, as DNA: TGTGCCAGCAGTGAAGCCGCAGGGAAGACAGATACGCAGTATTTT.

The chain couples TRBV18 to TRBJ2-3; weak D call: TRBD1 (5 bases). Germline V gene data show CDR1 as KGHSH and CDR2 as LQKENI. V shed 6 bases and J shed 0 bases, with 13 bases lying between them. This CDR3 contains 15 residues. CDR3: CASSRQLTSTDTQYF. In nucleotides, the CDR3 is TGTGCCAGCTCTCGACAGCTGACTAGCACAGATACGCAGTATTTT.

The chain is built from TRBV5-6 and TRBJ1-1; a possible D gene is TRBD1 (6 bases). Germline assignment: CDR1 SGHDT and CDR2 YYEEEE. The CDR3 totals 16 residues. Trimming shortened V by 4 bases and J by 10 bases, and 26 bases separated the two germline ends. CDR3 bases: TGTGCCAGCAGCCCGCGCCTTAGGGGTTGGGACAAGGGAGCTTTCTTT. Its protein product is CASSPRLRGWDKGAFF.

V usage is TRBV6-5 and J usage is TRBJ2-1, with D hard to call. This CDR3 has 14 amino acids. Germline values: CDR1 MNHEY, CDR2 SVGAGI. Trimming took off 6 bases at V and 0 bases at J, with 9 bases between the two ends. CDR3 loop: CASRASSSYNEQFF. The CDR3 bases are TGTGCCAGCAGGGCGTCAAGCTCCTACAATGAGCAGTTCTTC.